The clone carrying this TCR beta chain was seen ten or more times. The data are from a study of T cells in Graves' hyperthyroidism and ophthalmopathy. The TCR beta CDR3 regions underwent amplification using RNA transcripts as the source. A set of HTBI primers served as the primers for a first-round RT-PCR of the TCR CDR3. Each CDR3 protein is one row after TCRdb ran MiXCR on the multiplex PCR reads. Counted here are some 460,000 distinct CDR3 sequences, about a sixth occurring once; the ten biggest clones make up 7.5% to 9%. Diagnosis relied on clinical symptoms, serum thyroxine and TRAb, thyroid ultrasound and orbital computed tomography. V lost 6 bases, J lost 0 bases, and 5 bases stayed unmatched. CDR3 length: 15 residues. CDR1 is MDHEN, CDR2 SYDVKM, per germline.

This TCR came from a young woman with Graves' hyperthyroidism. The sample taken for sequencing was blood. V and J are TRBV28 and TRBJ2-1; 7 positions match TRBD2. The CDR3 nucleotides read TGTGCCAGCAGGGAGCGGGGCCCCTCCTACAATGAGCAGTTCTTC. It is translated as CASRERGPSYNEQFF.